This TCR beta chain was retrieved from a study of blood T cell repertoires in COVID-19. For the study at large: COVID-19 samples collected from the United States, Italy and Spain covered acute and convalescent phases. The analysed material was cDNA or gDNA that came from T cells, B-cell-depleted T cells, or PBMCs.

The trim removed 4 bases at V and 0 bases at J, leaving 9 bases unmatched. Germline lookup yields CDR1 ENHRY and CDR2 SYGVKD. The CDR3 has 18 residues. Using immunoSEQ multiplex PCR, the repertoire was profiled, and TCRdb retains in-frame clones only, with some absent. The repertoire holds 90,000 to 120,000 clones, with roughly 80% as singletons. V is TRBV10-3 and J is TRBJ2-6; 7 nucleotides align to TRBD1. Material: peripheral blood. This TCR was recovered from a man aged 65 to 79 with active or convalescent COVID-19. The CDR3 DNA reads TGTGCCATCAGTGTGACAGGGTTAGATCTCTCTGGGGCCAACGTCCTGACTTTC. Translation: CAISVTGLDLSGANVLTF.